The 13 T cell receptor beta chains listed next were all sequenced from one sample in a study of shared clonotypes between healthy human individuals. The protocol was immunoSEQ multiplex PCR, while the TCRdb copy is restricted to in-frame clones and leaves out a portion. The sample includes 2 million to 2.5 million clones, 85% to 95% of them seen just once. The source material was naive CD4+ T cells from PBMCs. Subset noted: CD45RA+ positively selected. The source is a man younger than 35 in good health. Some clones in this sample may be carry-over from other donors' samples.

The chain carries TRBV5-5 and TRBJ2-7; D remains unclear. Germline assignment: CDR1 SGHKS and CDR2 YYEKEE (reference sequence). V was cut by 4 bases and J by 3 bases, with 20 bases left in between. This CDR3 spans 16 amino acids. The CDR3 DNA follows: TGTGCCAGCAGCGATGCCCCTGGGGTGGCCAACTACGAGCAGTACTTC. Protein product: CASSDAPGVANYEQYF.

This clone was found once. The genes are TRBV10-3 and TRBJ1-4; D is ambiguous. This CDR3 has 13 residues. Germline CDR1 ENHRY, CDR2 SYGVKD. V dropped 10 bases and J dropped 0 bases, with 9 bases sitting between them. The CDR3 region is CATGDSTNEKLFF. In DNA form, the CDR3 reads TGTGCCACTGGGGATTCAACTAATGAAAAACTGTTTTTT.

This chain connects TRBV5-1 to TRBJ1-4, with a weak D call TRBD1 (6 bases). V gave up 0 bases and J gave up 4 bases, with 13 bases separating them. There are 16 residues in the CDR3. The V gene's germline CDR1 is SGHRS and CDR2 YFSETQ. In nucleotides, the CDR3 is TGCGCCAGCAGCTTGGAAGGGGGGCAGTTTAATGAAAAACTGTTTTTT. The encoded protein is CASSLEGGQFNEKLFF.

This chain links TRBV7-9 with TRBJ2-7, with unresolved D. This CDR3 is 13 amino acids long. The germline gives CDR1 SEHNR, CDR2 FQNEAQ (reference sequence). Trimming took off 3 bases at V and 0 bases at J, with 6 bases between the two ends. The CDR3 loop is CASSFGFSYEQYF. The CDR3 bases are TGTGCCAGCAGCTTTGGGTTCTCCTACGAGCAGTACTTC.

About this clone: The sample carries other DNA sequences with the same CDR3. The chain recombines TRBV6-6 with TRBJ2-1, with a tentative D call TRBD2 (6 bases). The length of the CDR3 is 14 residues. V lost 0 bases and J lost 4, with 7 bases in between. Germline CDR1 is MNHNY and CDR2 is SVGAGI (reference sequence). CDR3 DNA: TGTGCCAGCAGTTACTCGGGACTTTACAATGAGCAGTTCTTC. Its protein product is CASSYSGLYNEQFF.

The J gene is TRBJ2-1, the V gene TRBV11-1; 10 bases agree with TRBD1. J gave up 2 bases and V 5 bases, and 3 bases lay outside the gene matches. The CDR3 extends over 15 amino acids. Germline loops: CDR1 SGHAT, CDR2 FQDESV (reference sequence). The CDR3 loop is CASSLGQGTYNEQFF. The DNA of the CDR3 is TGTGCCAGCAGCCTGGGACAGGGGACCTACAATGAGCAGTTCTTC.

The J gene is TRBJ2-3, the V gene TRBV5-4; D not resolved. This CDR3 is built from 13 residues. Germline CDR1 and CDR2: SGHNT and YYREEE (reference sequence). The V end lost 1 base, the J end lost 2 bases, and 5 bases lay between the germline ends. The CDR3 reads CASSLFLTDTQYF. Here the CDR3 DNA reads TGTGCCAGCAGCTTGTTCCTCACAGATACGCAGTATTTT.

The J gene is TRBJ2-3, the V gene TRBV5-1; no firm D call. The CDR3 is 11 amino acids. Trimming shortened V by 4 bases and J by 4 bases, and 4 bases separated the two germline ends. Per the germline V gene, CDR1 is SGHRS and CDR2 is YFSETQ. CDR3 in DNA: TGCGCCAGCAGCGCCTCAGATACGCAGTATTTT. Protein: CASSASDTQYF.

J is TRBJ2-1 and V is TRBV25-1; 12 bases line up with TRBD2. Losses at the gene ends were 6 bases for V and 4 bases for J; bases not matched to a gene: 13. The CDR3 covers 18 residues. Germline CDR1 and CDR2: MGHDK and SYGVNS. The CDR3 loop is CASSGTSGFQNLYNEQFF. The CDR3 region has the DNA TGTGCCAGCAGCGGGACTAGCGGGTTTCAAAACTTATACAATGAGCAGTTCTTC.

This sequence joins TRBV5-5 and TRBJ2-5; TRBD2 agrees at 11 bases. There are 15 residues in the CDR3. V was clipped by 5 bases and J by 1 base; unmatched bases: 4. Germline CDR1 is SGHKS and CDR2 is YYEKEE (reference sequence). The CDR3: CASSGTSGPQETQYF. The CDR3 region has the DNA TGTGCCAGCAGTGGGACTAGCGGACCCCAAGAGACCCAGTACTTC.

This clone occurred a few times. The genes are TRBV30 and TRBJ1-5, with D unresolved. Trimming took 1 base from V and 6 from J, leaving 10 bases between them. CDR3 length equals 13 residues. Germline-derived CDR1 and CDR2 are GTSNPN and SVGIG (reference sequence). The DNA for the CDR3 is TGTGCCTGGAGTGGGCAGATAGGTCAGCCCCAGCATTTT. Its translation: CAWSGQIGQPQHF.

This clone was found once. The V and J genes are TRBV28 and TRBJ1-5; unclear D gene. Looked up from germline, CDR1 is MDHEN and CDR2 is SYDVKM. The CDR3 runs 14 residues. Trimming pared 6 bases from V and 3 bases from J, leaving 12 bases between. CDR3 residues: CASRGSLPNQPQHF. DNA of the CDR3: TGTGCCAGCAGGGGCTCCCTCCCCAATCAGCCCCAGCATTTT.

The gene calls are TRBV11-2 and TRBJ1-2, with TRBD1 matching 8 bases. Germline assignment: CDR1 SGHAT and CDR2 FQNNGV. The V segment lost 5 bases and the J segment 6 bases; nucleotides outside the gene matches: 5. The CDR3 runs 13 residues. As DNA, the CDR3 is TGTGCCAGCAGCCCCCTGGGACAGGATGGCTACACCTTC. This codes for CASSPLGQDGYTF.